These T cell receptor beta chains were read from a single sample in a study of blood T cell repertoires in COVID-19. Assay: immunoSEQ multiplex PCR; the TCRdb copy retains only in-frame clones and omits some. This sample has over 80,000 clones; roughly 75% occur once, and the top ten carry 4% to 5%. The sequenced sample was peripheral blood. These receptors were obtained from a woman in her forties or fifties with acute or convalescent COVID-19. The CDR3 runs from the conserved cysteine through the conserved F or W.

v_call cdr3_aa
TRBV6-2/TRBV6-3 CASSQSLSYEQYF
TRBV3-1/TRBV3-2 CASSPDTDSPLHF
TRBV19 CASSTVLESTDTQYF
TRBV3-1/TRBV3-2 CASSQHASSNYGYTF
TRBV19 CASSPSPRGIDGYTF
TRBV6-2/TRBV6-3 CASSYSSWNTEAFF
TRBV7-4 CASSRWGGDYSNQPQHF
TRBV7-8 CASSLEIGGGRVKSQPQHF
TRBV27 CASSLQQASSYEQYF
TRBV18 CASSPGQGMGTEAFF
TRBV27 CASSPWTGYSNTEAFF
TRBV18 CASSLQGGPLDEQYF
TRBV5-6 CASSLSSGNEQYF
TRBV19 CASKDRGGSLDVQYF
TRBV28 CASRSGGIYGYTF
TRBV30 CAWSKTSGSFSYNEQFF
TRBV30 CAWSVAGGREQFF
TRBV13 CASSLKAGDIYGYTF
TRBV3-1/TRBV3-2 CASSQGQANYGYTF
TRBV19 CASQPPEGGVYGYTF
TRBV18 CASSPEGREYGYTF
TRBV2 CASIGTGNTGELFF
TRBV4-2 CASSRQGANQPQHF